A selection of T cell receptor beta chains follows, all from one sample in a study of CD8 T cells in ankylosing spondylitis. TCRdb re-derived calls from the 5' RACE reads in MiXCR, one entry per CDR3 protein. Found here are over 700,000 distinct CDR3 sequences, 15% to 20% of them singletons; the top ten hold around a fifth. Material for sequencing was blood, either unsorted or a sorted T cell fraction (not recorded which). The receptors were gathered from a male donor with ankylosing spondylitis. Both conserved end residues are part of each CDR3. A D gene is named only where the DNA matches it firmly. Not all rows give a size; the values are once, few, many and, for expanded clones, a class.

clone size: few; J gene: TRBJ2-1; D gene: TRBD2; V gene: TRBV6-5; CDR3 DNA: TGTGCCAGCAGTTCTTCCTGGACTAGGCCCTACAATGAGCAGTTCTTC; CDR3 protein: CASSSSWTRPYNEQFF
clone size: .; J gene: TRBJ2-5; D gene: .; V gene: TRBV12-3/TRBV12-4; CDR3 DNA: TGTGCCAGCAGTTTAGGACTCCCTGGGGCCCAGTACTTC; CDR3 protein: CASSLGLPGAQYF
clone size: .; J gene: TRBJ2-5; D gene: .; V gene: TRBV27; CDR3 DNA: TGTGCCAGCAGTTTTGGCTACGAAGGGGAGACCCAGTACTTC; CDR3 protein: CASSFGYEGETQYF
clone size: .; J gene: TRBJ2-7; D gene: .; V gene: TRBV7-2; CDR3 DNA: TGTGCCAGCAGCCAACCGAATGGGTACGAGCAGTACTTC; CDR3 protein: CASSQPNGYEQYF
clone size: .; J gene: TRBJ1-1; D gene: .; V gene: TRBV15; CDR3 DNA: TGTGCCACCAGCAGAGGGGCAGGGCGAGACACTGAAGCTTTCTTT; CDR3 protein: CATSRGAGRDTEAFF
clone size: many; J gene: TRBJ2-1; D gene: .; V gene: TRBV27; CDR3 DNA: TGTGCCAGCAGTTTATCGGAGTCGCATGAGCAGTTCTTC; CDR3 protein: CASSLSESHEQFF
clone size: few; J gene: TRBJ2-1; D gene: TRBD2; V gene: TRBV5-1; CDR3 DNA: TGCGCCAGCAGCCACAGAACCACTAGCGGGAGTAGTTACAATGAGCAGTTCTTC; CDR3 protein: CASSHRTTSGSSYNEQFF
clone size: .; J gene: TRBJ2-7; D gene: .; V gene: TRBV7-9; CDR3 DNA: TGTGCCAGCAGCTTATGGCCGGGGACCTCCTACGAGCAGTACTTC; CDR3 protein: CASSLWPGTSYEQYF
clone size: .; J gene: TRBJ2-3; D gene: .; V gene: TRBV10-3; CDR3 DNA: TGTGCCACCCGGGACATTGGAGGCACAGATACGCAGTATTTT; CDR3 protein: CATRDIGGTDTQYF
clone size: .; J gene: TRBJ2-2; D gene: TRBD1; V gene: TRBV5-1; CDR3 DNA: TGCGCCAGCCACAAAGGGGACAGGGCAAACGGGGAGCTGTTTTTT; CDR3 protein: CASHKGDRANGELFF
clone size: once; J gene: TRBJ1-5; D gene: .; V gene: TRBV21-1; CDR3 DNA: TGTGCCAGCAGCAAAGTTCGGCAGCCCCAGCATTTT; CDR3 protein: CASSKVRQPQHF